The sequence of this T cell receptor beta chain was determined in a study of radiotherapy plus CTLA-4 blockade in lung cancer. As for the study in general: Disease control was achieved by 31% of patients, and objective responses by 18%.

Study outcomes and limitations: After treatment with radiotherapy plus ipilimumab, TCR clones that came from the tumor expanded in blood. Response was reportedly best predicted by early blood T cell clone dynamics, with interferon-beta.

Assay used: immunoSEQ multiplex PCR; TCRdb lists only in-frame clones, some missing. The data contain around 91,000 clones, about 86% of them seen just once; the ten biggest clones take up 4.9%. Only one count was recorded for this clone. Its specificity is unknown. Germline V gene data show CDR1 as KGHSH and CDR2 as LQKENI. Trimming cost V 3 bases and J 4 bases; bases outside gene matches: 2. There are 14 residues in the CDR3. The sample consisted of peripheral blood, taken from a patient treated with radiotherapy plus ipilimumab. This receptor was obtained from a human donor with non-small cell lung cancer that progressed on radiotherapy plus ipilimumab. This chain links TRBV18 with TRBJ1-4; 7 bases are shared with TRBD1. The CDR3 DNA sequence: TGTGCCAGCTCACCGGGGACAGTTAATGAAAAACTGTTTTTT. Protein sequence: CASSPGTVNEKLFF.